This T cell receptor (beta chain) was captured by sequencing in a study of T cells in localized non-small cell lung cancer. This clone has only a few counts. Its matching antigen is unknown. Assay: immunoSEQ multiplex PCR; the TCRdb copy retains only in-frame clones and omits some. The repertoire holds 65,000 to 80,000 clones, with approximately 84% as singletons. Notes on the study in general: In adjacent lung, a median roughly 62 of the top 100 tumor clones were found.

V dropped 7 bases and J dropped 4; count of bases not matched to a gene: 12. The CDR3 has 15 residues. Per the germline V gene, CDR1 is SNHLY and CDR2 is FYNNEI. This receptor was taken from a female donor over 55 with stage I lung adenocarcinoma. Material: peripheral blood, obtained before any cancer treatment. The rearrangement joins TRBV2 to TRBJ1-1; TRBD1 aligns across 7 bases. The CDR3 spells CASNFDREEVTEAFF. The CDR3 DNA reads TGTGCCAGCAACTTTGACAGGGAAGAGGTCACTGAAGCTTTCTTT.